This is a list of T cell receptor beta chains from one sample in a study of cytomegalovirus exposure and HLA in healthy donors. This table comes from immunoSEQ multiplex PCR, and its TCRdb copy is limited to in-frame clones, with some not included. The sample consists of 50,000 or so clones, 65% to 80% of them appearing once. Sequenced material: PBMCs. These receptors all come from a woman between 45 and 60 years old in good health and CMV-seronegative. The CDR3 runs from the conserved cysteine through the conserved F or W. The D gene is left open where the match is weak. Size is stated for part of the rows, as once, few or many counts, or as a class when the clone is expanded.

TRBD2 TRBJ2-3 TRBV9 NA TGTGCCAGCAGCGATACTAGCGGGATAGAGACGCAGTATTTT CASSDTSGIETQYF
TRBD1 TRBJ1-5 TRBV7-9 NA TGTGCCAGCAGCGTTCAGGGGGATCAGCCCCAGCATTTT CASSVQGDQPQHF
TRBD2 TRBJ2-5 TRBV19 NA TGTGCCAGTAGTGCCCCCGGACTAGCGGGGGTGCAAGAGACCCAGTACTTC CASSAPGLAGVQETQYF
NA TRBJ1-6 TRBV27 once TGTGCCAGCAGTTTGGCAGCGTCACCCCTCCACTTT CASSLAASPLHF
TRBD2 TRBJ2-3 TRBV7-6 NA TGTGCCAGCAGCCTGAATAGCCCGGGCGGGGGGGCAGGGCTTACAGATACGCAGTATTTT CASSLNSPGGGAGLTDTQYF
TRBD1 TRBJ1-5 TRBV6-1 few TGTGCCAGCAGTGGGATGACAGGGGGATACCAGCCCCAGCATTTT CASSGMTGGYQPQHF
TRBD2 TRBJ2-3 TRBV19 NA TGTGCCAGTAGCCTTCCCCGAGGTGCGGGAGGGCCTTCAGATACGCAGTATTTT CASSLPRGAGGPSDTQYF
TRBD1 TRBJ2-7 TRBV6-6 NA TGTGCCAGCAGTTATTCTGGGACAGGCTCCTACGAGCAGTACTTC CASSYSGTGSYEQYF
NA TRBJ1-4 TRBV7-8 few TGTGCCAGCAGCTTAGGACAGTTTAATGAAAAACTGTTTTTT CASSLGQFNEKLFF
NA TRBJ2-1 TRBV27 medium-sized TGTGCCAGCGGAGCAACTAGGAACAATGAGCAGTTCTTC CASGATRNNEQFF
NA TRBJ1-2 TRBV30 NA TGTGCCTGGAGTAGGAGGGAGGGCTATGGCTACACCTTC CAWSRREGYGYTF
TRBD1 TRBJ1-4 TRBV4-3 NA TGCGCCAGCAGCAGAACCGGGACAGATAATGAAAAACTGTTTTTT CASSRTGTDNEKLFF
NA TRBJ1-4 TRBV4-3 NA TGCGCCAGCAGCCAGGACCTGAGGACAGTCCCGGAAAAACTGTTTTTT CASSQDLRTVPEKLFF
NA TRBJ1-1 TRBV7-9 NA TGTGCCAGCAGCCCCCCCATAGGGGAGAACACTGAAGCTTTCTTT CASSPPIGENTEAFF
NA TRBJ1-1 TRBV9 NA TGTGCCAGCAGCGGTGGACACCTGAACACTGAAGCTTTCTTT CASSGGHLNTEAFF
NA TRBJ2-1 TRBV5-1 NA TGCGCCAGCAGCCCGACCACAGGAGACCCCTACAATGAGCAGTTCTTC CASSPTTGDPYNEQFF
TRBD2 TRBJ2-3 TRBV6-1 NA TGTGCCAGCAGCCAGAGCGGGAGGGCAGATACGCAGTATTTT CASSQSGRADTQYF
NA TRBJ1-1 TRBV9 NA TGTGCCAGCAGCGTAGACAGTGACACTGAAGCTTTCTTT CASSVDSDTEAFF
NA TRBJ1-5 TRBV4-2 NA TGTGCCAGCAGCCAAGGGGGGGGCGGGATACCTAGCAATCAGCCCCAGCATTTT CASSQGGGGIPSNQPQHF
TRBD2 TRBJ2-7 TRBV5-1 few TGCGCCAGCAGCTTGGAAGGTAGCGGGAGTCCTTCCTACGAGCAGTACTTC CASSLEGSGSPSYEQYF
NA TRBJ1-2 TRBV28 NA TGTGCCAGCAGCTGGGGGGGGTGGAACTATGGCTACACCTTC CASSWGGWNYGYTF
NA TRBJ1-1 TRBV30 NA TGTGCCTGGACGCGGGGGCCGAACACTGAAGCTTTCTTT CAWTRGPNTEAFF
NA TRBJ1-5 TRBV5-6 NA TGTGCCAGCAGCTTGGGACAGGTGAATCAGCCCCAGCATTTT CASSLGQVNQPQHF
NA TRBJ2-7 TRBV2 few TGTGCCAGCAGTGCCGTCTACGAGCAGTACTTC CASSAVYEQYF
NA TRBJ2-2 TRBV6-5 NA TGTGCCAGCGCCATAACAGGGTCCCCCGGGGAGCTGTTTTTT CASAITGSPGELFF
NA TRBJ1-1 TRBV10-3 NA TGTGCCATCAGTGATTCGACAGGGAACACTGAAGCTTTCTTT CAISDSTGNTEAFF
NA TRBJ2-5 TRBV10-3 few TGTGCCATCAGTGAGTCTGGGGCCTCCCAAGAGACCCAGTACTTC CAISESGASQETQYF
NA TRBJ2-1 TRBV1 NA TGCACCAGCAGCCAAGTTGGAGAAGCGAATGAGCAGTTCTTC CTSSQVGEANEQFF